These T cell receptor beta chains were read from a single sample in a study of follicular helper T cells after annual influenza vaccination. Generated by immunoSEQ multiplex PCR, the TCRdb table keeps only in-frame clones and is missing some. The repertoire holds about 10,000 clones, approximately 78% seen once, with less than 0.5% in the top ten. Sample: CXCR5+ CD38- circulating T follicular helper cells from blood, taken 7 days after influenza vaccination. Receptors originate from an adult who received the influenza vaccine. Both conserved end residues are part of each CDR3. A D gene is named only where the DNA matches it firmly. Not all rows give a size; the values are once, few, many and, for expanded clones, a class.

TRBV29-1,TRBJ2-7,once,-,TGCAGCGTTGAAGATCGTCGAGGGAGCTCCTACGAGCAGTACTTC,CSVEDRRGSSYEQYF
TRBV6-1,TRBJ1-4,-,-,TGTGCCAGCCAGAAGGTGGCTAATGAAAAACTGTTTTTT,CASQKVANEKLFF
TRBV12-5,TRBJ1-1,-,-,TGTGCTAGTGGTTCGATCGACCAAGCTTTCTTT,CASGSIDQAFF
TRBV5-1,TRBJ2-1,-,-,TGCGCCAGCAGCTCAGGGAATACTTACAATGAGCAGTTCTTC,CASSSGNTYNEQFF
TRBV2,TRBJ2-1,-,-,TGTGCCAGCAGTGCGGGGAACTACAATGAGCAGTTCTTC,CASSAGNYNEQFF
TRBV6-1,TRBJ2-7,-,TRBD1,TGTGCCAGCAGTGTCGGGACAGCGGCCTACGAGCAGTACTTC,CASSVGTAAYEQYF
TRBV10-2,TRBJ1-1,once,-,TGCGCCAGCAGGAGGGGGATGATAACTGAAGCTTTCTTT,CASRRGMITEAFF
TRBV5-1,TRBJ2-1,-,-,TGCGCCAGCAGCATGGAGGGACAGTCCTACAATGAGCAGTTCTTC,CASSMEGQSYNEQFF
TRBV12-5,TRBJ2-4,-,-,TGTGCTAGTTCAACCTCGGGGGAGGACATTCAGTACTTC,CASSTSGEDIQYF
TRBV18,TRBJ2-5,-,TRBD1,TGTGCCAGCTCACCCCGACAGGGAGAGACCCAGTACTTC,CASSPRQGETQYF
TRBV15,TRBJ1-1,-,-,TGTGCCACCAGCAGACAGCAGAACACTGAAGCTTTCTTT,CATSRQQNTEAFF
TRBV14,TRBJ1-4,-,TRBD1,TGTGCCAGCAGCCAGGACACGGACAGGGGCGAAAAACTGTTTTTT,CASSQDTDRGEKLFF
TRBV28,TRBJ1-2,-,-,TGTGCCAGCAGTTTACCCGTTGGGTCGGGGAACTATGGCTACACCTTC,CASSLPVGSGNYGYTF
TRBV28,TRBJ1-3,-,-,TGTGCCAGCAGTTTTTGGGGGGGCAATGGAAACACCATATATTTT,CASSFWGGNGNTIYF
TRBV18,TRBJ1-2,-,-,TGTGCCAGCTCTCCCGACCTCTGGGGCTACACCTTC,CASSPDLWGYTF
TRBV6-1,TRBJ2-7,few,-,TGTGCCAGCAGTGAAGTTAGAGAGTCAGACGAGCAGTACTTC,CASSEVRESDEQYF
TRBV5-1,TRBJ2-7,-,TRBD2,TGCGCCAGCAGCCAAGGACTAGCGGACGAGCAGTACTTC,CASSQGLADEQYF
TRBV6-5,TRBJ2-7,-,TRBD1,TGTGCCAGCAGTACAGGGGGGTGGGAGTACGAGCAGTACTTC,CASSTGGWEYEQYF
TRBV5-1,TRBJ1-2,-,TRBD1,TGCGCCAGCAGCTTGCTTCCGGGGACAGACTATGGCTACACCTTC,CASSLLPGTDYGYTF
TRBV7-8,TRBJ1-1,-,-,TGTGCCAGCAGCTTAGTCGCCGAGGCTGAAGCTTTCTTT,CASSLVAEAEAFF
TRBV27,TRBJ2-3,-,TRBD2,TGTGCCAGCAGCCTACTAGCGGGGGGCACAGATACGCAGTATTTT,CASSLLAGGTDTQYF
TRBV11-2,TRBJ1-6,few,-,TGTGCCAGCAGCCCAGCGACGAACTCACCCCTCCACTTT,CASSPATNSPLHF